The clone carrying this T cell receptor beta chain was seen a few times. TCRdb re-derived calls from the 5' RACE reads in MiXCR, one entry per CDR3 protein. The sample consists of around 65,000 distinct CDR3 sequences, over 8.5% of them appearing once. These data originate in a study of T-cell memory formation after mild COVID-19. On the study more broadly: TCR clusters showed largely donor specificity.

CDR3 length equals 12 residues. V lost 5 bases, J lost 0 bases, and 2 bases lay in between. Germline V gene lookup returns CDR1 MDHEN and CDR2 SYDVKM. The origin of this receptor is a man younger than 35 who had mild COVID-19 (a few samples of this study predate the infection). Cell type and time point are not known. The chain joins TRBV28 to TRBJ2-1; D uncertain. The sample consisted of PBMCs or a T cell subset sorted from them (not recorded which). The CDR3 spells CASSPSYNEQFF. CDR3 DNA: TGTGCCAGCAGTCCCTCCTACAATGAGCAGTTCTTC.